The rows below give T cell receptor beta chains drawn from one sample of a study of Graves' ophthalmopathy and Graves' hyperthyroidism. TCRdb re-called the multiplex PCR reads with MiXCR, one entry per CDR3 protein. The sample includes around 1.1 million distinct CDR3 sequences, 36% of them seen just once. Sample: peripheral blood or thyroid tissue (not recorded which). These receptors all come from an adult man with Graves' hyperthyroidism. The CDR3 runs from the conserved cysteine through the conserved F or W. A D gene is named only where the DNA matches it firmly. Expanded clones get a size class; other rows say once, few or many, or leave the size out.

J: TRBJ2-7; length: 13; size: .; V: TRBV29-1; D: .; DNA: TGCAGCGTCGGACATTCGATGCCGGGCGAGCAGTACTTC; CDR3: CSVGHSMPGEQYF
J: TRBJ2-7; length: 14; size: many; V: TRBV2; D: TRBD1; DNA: TGTGCCAGCAGTGATAGACAGGGGCGGTACGAGCAGTACTTC; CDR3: CASSDRQGRYEQYF
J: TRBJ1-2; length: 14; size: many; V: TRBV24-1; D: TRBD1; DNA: TGTGCCACCCGACCTAAAGACAGGGACGGTGGCTACACCTTC; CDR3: CATRPKDRDGGYTF
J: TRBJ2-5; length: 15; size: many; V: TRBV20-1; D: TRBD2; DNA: TGCAGTGCTCTGGATGGGGGGGGGATGAAAGAGACCCAGTACTTC; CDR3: CSALDGGGMKETQYF
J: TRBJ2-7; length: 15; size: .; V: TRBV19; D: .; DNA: TGTGCCAGTAGTAAAACAAACGACGGTACCTACGAGCAGTACTTC; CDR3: CASSKTNDGTYEQYF
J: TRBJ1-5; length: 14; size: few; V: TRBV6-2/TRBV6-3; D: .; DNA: TGTGCCAGCAGTTTCACCTATAGCAATCAGCCCCAGCATTTT; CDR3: CASSFTYSNQPQHF
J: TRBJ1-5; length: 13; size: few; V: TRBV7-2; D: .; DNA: TGTGCCAGCAGCTTTCAGGAGTTTCAGCCCCAGCATTTT; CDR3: CASSFQEFQPQHF
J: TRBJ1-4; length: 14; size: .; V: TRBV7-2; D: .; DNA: TGTGCCAGCAGCTTAGTGGCAGGAGGTGAAAAACTGTTTTTT; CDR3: CASSLVAGGEKLFF
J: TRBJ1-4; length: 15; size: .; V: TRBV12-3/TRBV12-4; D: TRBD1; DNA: TGTGCCAGCAGCTTGGACAGGGAGAGTGGAGAAAAACTGTTTTTT; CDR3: CASSLDRESGEKLFF
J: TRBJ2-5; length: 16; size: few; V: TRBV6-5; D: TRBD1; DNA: TGTGCCAGCAGTCAAGGGACAGGTGAACCGAAAGAGACCCAGTACTTC; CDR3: CASSQGTGEPKETQYF
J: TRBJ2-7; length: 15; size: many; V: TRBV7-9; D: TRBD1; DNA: TGTGCCAGCAGCTTTTCGCCAGGGGGTTGGGGCGAGCAGTACTTC; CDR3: CASSFSPGGWGEQYF
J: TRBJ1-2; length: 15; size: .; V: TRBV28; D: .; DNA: TGTGCCAGCAGTTTACATCCCCAGGGCCCGTCGGGCTACACCTTC; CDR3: CASSLHPQGPSGYTF
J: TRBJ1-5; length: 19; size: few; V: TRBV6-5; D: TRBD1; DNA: TGTGCCAGCAGCCGGGCGGGACAGCGAAATTCCGGGACCGATCAGCCCCAGCATTTT; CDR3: CASSRAGQRNSGTDQPQHF
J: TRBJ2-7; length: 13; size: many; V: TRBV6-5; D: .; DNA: TGTGCCAGCAGTTCGACAGTGGGGAACGAGCAGTACTTC; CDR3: CASSSTVGNEQYF
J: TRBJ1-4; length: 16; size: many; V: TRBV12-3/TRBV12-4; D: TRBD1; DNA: TGTGCCAGCAGTCATCGGCGACAGGGGGCTGGTGAAAAACTGTTTTTT; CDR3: CASSHRRQGAGEKLFF
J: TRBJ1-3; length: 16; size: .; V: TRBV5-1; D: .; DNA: TGCGCCAGCAGCGCCGACGGGAGACACTCTGGAAACACCATATATTTT; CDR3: CASSADGRHSGNTIYF
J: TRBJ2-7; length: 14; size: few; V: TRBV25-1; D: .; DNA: TGTGCCAGCAGTTTAAGGGACACGACCTACGAGCAGTACTTC; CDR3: CASSLRDTTYEQYF
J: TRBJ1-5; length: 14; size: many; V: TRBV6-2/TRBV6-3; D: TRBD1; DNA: TGTGCCAGCAGGCCTGACAGGGTAGGTCAGCCCCAGCATTTT; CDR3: CASRPDRVGQPQHF
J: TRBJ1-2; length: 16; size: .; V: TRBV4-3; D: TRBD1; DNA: TGCGCCAGCAGCCAAGAACTGGCAGGGGGTGGGTATGGCTACACCTTC; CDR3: CASSQELAGGGYGYTF
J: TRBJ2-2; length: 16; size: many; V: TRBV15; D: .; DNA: TGTGCCACCAGCAGGGAAGGGCTCACGAACACCGGGGAGCTGTTTTTT; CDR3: CATSREGLTNTGELFF
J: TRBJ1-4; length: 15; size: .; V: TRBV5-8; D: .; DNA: TGTGCCAGCAGCTTGAGACAGCGATTTGATGAAAAACTGTTTTTT; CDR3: CASSLRQRFDEKLFF
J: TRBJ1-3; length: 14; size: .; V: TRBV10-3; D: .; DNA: TGTGCCATCAACTTGGACAACTCTGGAAACACCATATATTTT; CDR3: CAINLDNSGNTIYF
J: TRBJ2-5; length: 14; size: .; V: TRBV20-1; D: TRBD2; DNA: TGCAGTGCTAGTAGCTGGGGGGGAGTGGTGACCCAGTACTTC; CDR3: CSASSWGGVVTQYF
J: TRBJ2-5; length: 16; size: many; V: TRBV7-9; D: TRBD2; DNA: TGTGCCAGCAGCAAGAACCTAGCGGGAGGTGGTGAGACCCAGTACTTC; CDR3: CASSKNLAGGGETQYF
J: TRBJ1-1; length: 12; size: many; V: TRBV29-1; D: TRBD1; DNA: TGCAGCGTATGGGACAGTTACACTGAAGCTTTCTTT; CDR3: CSVWDSYTEAFF
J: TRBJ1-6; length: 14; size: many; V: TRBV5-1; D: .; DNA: TGCGCCAGCAGCGCAGGAGGTGAGGGGAGGCCCCTCCACTTT; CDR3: CASSAGGEGRPLHF
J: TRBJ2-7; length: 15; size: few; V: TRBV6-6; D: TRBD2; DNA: TGTGCCAGCAGTTACTCGTCACTAGCGGGGACGGAGCAGTACTTC; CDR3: CASSYSSLAGTEQYF
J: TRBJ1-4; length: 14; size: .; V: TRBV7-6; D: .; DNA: TGTGCCAGCAGCTATTATGGCTATAATGAAAAACTGTTTTTT; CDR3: CASSYYGYNEKLFF
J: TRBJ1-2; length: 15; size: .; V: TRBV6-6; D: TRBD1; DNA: TGTGCCAGCAGTTTGACAGGGATTACCGCCTATGGCTACACCTTC; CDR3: CASSLTGITAYGYTF
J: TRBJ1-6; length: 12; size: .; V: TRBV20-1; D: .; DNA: TGCAGTCCAAGACCGGGACAATCACCCCTCCACTTT; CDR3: CSPRPGQSPLHF
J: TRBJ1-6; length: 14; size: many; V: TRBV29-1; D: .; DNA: TGCAGCGTTGGTGACGGCAGGGGAAATTCACCCCTCCACTTT; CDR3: CSVGDGRGNSPLHF
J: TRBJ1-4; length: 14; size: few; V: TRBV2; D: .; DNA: TGTGCCAGCAGTGCCGGGACGTCGGCTGAAAAACTGTTTTTT; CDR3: CASSAGTSAEKLFF
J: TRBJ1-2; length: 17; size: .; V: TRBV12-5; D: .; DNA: TGTGCTAGTGGTTTCCTCCAAAGCCCTACAGGCGTAGAGCCTGCAACCTTC; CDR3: CASGFLQSPTGVEPATF
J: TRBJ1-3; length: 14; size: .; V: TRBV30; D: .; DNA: TGTGCCTGGGATAAGGTGGATGGAGGAAACACCATATATTTT; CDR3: CAWDKVDGGNTIYF
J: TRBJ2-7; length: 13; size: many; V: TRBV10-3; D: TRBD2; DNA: TGTGCCATCAATCTAGGGACTAGGGACGAGCAGTACTTC; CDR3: CAINLGTRDEQYF
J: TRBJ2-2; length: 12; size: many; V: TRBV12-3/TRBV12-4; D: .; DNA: TGTGCCAGCAGTTTCTACGCCGGGGAGCTGTTTTTT; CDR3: CASSFYAGELFF
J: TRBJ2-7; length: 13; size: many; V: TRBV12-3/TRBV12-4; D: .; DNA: TGTGCCAGCAGTTCACACAGGGCGTACGAGCAGTACTTC; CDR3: CASSSHRAYEQYF
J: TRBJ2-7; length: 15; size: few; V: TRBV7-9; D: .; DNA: TGTGCCAGCAGCCCACACTTTGGGCAGTTAACCGAGCAGTACTTC; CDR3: CASSPHFGQLTEQYF
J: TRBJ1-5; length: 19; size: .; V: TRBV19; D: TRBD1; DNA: TGTGCCAGCCGCTCCGGGGACAGGGGGCATATCGGCGGGGGTCAGCCCCAGCATTTT; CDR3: CASRSGDRGHIGGGQPQHF
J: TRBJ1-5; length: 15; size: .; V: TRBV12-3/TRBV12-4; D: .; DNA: TGTGTCAGCAGTTTAGGCAGCAATAGCAATCAGCCCCAGCATTTT; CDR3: CVSSLGSNSNQPQHF
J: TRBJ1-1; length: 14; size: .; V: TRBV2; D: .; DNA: TGTGCCAGCAGTGGTTCACAGGGGAACACTGAAGCTTTCTTT; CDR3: CASSGSQGNTEAFF
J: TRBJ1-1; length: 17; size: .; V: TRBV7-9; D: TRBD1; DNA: TGTGCCAGCAGCACGGGGACAGGGGGTTTGGCGAACACTGAAGCTTTCTTT; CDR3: CASSTGTGGLANTEAFF